A selection of T cell receptor beta chains follows, all from one sample in a study of T cell repertoires in cytomegalovirus infection. TCRdb independently ran MiXCR on the reads; one entry per CDR3 protein. The sample shows about 900,000 distinct CDR3 sequences, roughly 31% of them seen only once. The antigens these receptors bind are not known. Sequencing was performed on cultured CD8+ T cells from PBMCs, taken from culture after CMV antigen stimulation. The receptor source for this set is a human donor in good health (CMV status not recorded). Some clones in this sample may be carry-over from other donors' samples. The CDR3 runs from the conserved cysteine through the conserved F or W. Fields, in order: V gene, J gene, clone size, D gene, CDR3 protein, CDR3 DNA. The D gene is left open where the match is weak. Size tells how often a clone was seen (once, few, many) or the class of an expanded clone, and some rows leave it out.

>TRBV7-8|TRBJ2-5|few|-
CASNLGTGQETQYF
TGTGCCAGCAACCTAGGGACCGGACAAGAGACCCAGTACTTC
>TRBV13|TRBJ2-7|-|-
CASSYGTREEYF
TGTGCCAGCAGCTACGGGACTCGAGAGGAGTACTTC
>TRBV27|TRBJ2-1|-|TRBD2
CASRILAGGVNEQFF
TGTGCCAGCAGGATCCTAGCGGGGGGGGTCAATGAGCAGTTCTTC
>TRBV19|TRBJ2-1|-|-
CVSSIYGGPYNEQFF
TGTGTCAGTAGTATTTACGGGGGCCCCTACAATGAGCAGTTCTTC
>TRBV5-1|TRBJ2-1|-|TRBD1
CASSQGPQGSSYNEQFF
TGCGCCAGCAGCCAAGGACCACAGGGGAGCTCCTACAATGAGCAGTTCTTC
>TRBV27|TRBJ1-2|-|TRBD1
CASSLGDRGHGYTF
TGTGCCAGCAGTTTAGGGGACAGGGGGCATGGCTACACCTTC
>TRBV5-1|TRBJ2-1|-|-
CASSFDLALVYNEQFF
TGCGCCAGCAGCTTTGATCTAGCCCTGGTTTACAATGAGCAGTTCTTC
>TRBV2|TRBJ2-3|-|TRBD2
CSSRKSGGSTDTQYF
TGTTCCAGCAGAAAGAGCGGGGGCAGCACAGATACGCAGTATTTT
>TRBV7-2|TRBJ1-2|-|TRBD1
CASSLASGRGLPGYTF
TGTGCCAGCAGCTTAGCATCGGGCAGGGGGCTTCCCGGCTACACCTTC
>TRBV5-6|TRBJ1-5|-|-
CASSLWGEGNQPQHF
TGTGCCAGCAGCTTGTGGGGGGAAGGCAATCAGCCCCAGCATTTT
>TRBV6-1|TRBJ2-5|few|-
CASSERWNGETQYF
TGTGCCAGCAGTGAAAGATGGAATGGAGAGACCCAGTACTTC
>TRBV12-3/TRBV12-4|TRBJ1-1|many|TRBD1
CASSAPRDRTYNEAFF
TGTGCCAGCAGTGCGCCCCGGGACAGAACTTACAATGAAGCTTTCTTT
>TRBV20-1|TRBJ2-7|-|TRBD1
CSAIPRDRAYEQYF
TGCAGTGCTATTCCCCGGGACAGGGCCTACGAGCAGTACTTC
>TRBV4-1|TRBJ2-7|few|TRBD2
CASSHRTSGFYEQYF
TGCGCCAGCAGCCATCGGACTAGCGGGTTCTACGAGCAGTACTTC
>TRBV6-6|TRBJ2-5|-|-
CASSPADETQYF
TGTGCCAGCAGTCCGGCAGATGAGACCCAGTACTTC
>TRBV12-3/TRBV12-4|TRBJ1-6|few|-
CASSSSSAVPLHF
TGTGCCAGCAGTTCTTCCTCTGCTGTCCCCCTCCACTTT
>TRBV10-3|TRBJ2-5|-|-
CAISESEESQETQYF
TGTGCCATCAGTGAGTCTGAGGAATCCCAAGAGACCCAGTACTTC
>TRBV6-2/TRBV6-3|TRBJ2-1|few|TRBD2
CASSYGLAYYNEQFF
TGTGCCAGCAGTTACGGACTAGCGTACTACAATGAGCAGTTCTTC
>TRBV6-6|TRBJ1-2|-|-
CASTKSWGYTF
TGTGCCAGCACGAAGAGTTGGGGCTACACCTTC
>TRBV7-8|TRBJ1-2|-|TRBD1
CASSSRQGIGPYGYTF
TGTGCCAGCAGCTCCAGACAGGGAATAGGTCCCTATGGCTACACCTTC
>TRBV7-9|TRBJ2-1|-|TRBD1
CASSLEWVDRSLNEQFF
TGTGCCAGCAGCTTAGAGTGGGTGGACAGGTCCCTGAATGAGCAGTTCTTC
>TRBV6-6|TRBJ1-1|-|TRBD1
CASTYLKPGTVRGTEAFF
TGTGCCAGCACCTACCTCAAACCCGGGACAGTTAGGGGCACTGAAGCTTTCTTT
>TRBV7-9|TRBJ1-2|-|TRBD1
CASSSSSGTAYNCGYTF
TGTGCCAGCAGCTCAAGCTCCGGGACAGCCTATAACTGTGGCTACACCTTC
>TRBV7-8|TRBJ2-7|-|-
CASSLAPIYEQYF
TGTGCCAGCAGCTTAGCGCCGATCTACGAGCAGTACTTC
>TRBV5-1|TRBJ1-5|-|-
CASSLDSDNQPQHF
TGCGCCAGCAGCTTGGACAGTGACAATCAGCCCCAGCATTTT
>TRBV2|TRBJ1-5|few|-
CASSPDVRPQHF
TGTGCCAGCAGTCCCGACGTGAGGCCCCAGCATTTT
>TRBV7-9|TRBJ1-5|few|-
CASSLEEGGWNNQPQHF
TGTGCCAGCAGCTTAGAGGAGGGGGGCTGGAACAATCAGCCCCAGCATTTT
>TRBV19|TRBJ1-1|few|TRBD1
CASSPLRDRAAEAFF
TGTGCCAGTAGTCCTCTCCGGGACAGGGCGGCTGAAGCTTTCTTT
>TRBV7-9|TRBJ2-5|many|TRBD2
CASSRGTSGGYQETQYF
TGTGCCAGCAGCCGAGGGACTAGCGGGGGTTATCAAGAGACCCAGTACTTC
>TRBV7-2|TRBJ1-1|many|-
CASSQGKFNTEAFF
TGTGCCAGCAGCCAGGGAAAATTCAACACTGAAGCTTTCTTT
>TRBV7-6|TRBJ2-6|many|-
CASSLGGVTPYSGANVLTF
TGTGCCAGCAGCTTAGGGGGCGTAACACCTTACTCTGGGGCCAACGTCCTGACTTTC
>TRBV5-4|TRBJ1-1|few|-
CASSTVEETEAFF
TGTGCCAGCAGCACAGTAGAGGAGACTGAAGCTTTCTTT
>TRBV7-9|TRBJ1-2|few|-
CASRTTEVAAYGYTF
TGTGCCAGCAGGACGACCGAAGTGGCTGCCTATGGCTACACCTTC
>TRBV10-1|TRBJ2-2|many|TRBD1
CASSGTGDTGELFF
TGCGCCAGCAGTGGGACAGGAGACACCGGGGAGCTGTTTTTT
>TRBV6-1|TRBJ1-1|-|-
CASSEGLELNTEAFF
TGTGCCAGCAGTGAAGGTCTGGAGCTGAACACTGAAGCTTTCTTT
>TRBV27|TRBJ1-1|many|-
CASSLGGSTEAFF
TGTGCCAGCAGCTTAGGGGGGAGCACTGAAGCTTTCTTT
>TRBV6-2/TRBV6-3|TRBJ1-2|-|-
CASSYEDSYGYTF
TGTGCCAGCAGTTACGAGGATTCCTATGGCTACACCTTC